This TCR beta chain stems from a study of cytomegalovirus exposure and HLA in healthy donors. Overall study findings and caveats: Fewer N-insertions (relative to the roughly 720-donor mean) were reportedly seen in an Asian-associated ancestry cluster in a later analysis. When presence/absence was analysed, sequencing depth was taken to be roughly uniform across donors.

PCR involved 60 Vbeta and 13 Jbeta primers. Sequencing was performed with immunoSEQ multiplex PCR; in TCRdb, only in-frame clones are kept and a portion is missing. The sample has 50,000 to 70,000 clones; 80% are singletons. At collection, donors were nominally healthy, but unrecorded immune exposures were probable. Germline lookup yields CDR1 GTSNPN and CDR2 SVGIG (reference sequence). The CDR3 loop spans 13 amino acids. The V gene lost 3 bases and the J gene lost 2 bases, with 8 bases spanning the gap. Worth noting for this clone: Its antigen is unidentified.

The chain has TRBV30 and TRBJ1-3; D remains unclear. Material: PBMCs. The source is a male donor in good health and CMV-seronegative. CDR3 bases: TGTGCCTGGAGGGGAGGGACTGGAAACACCATATATTTT. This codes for CAWRGGTGNTIYF. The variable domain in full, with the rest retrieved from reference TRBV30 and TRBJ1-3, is SQTIHQWPATLVQPVGSPLSLECTVEGTSNPNLYWYRQAAGRGLQLLFYSVGIGQISSEVPQNLSASRPQDRQFILSSKKLLLSDSGFYLCAWRGGTGNTIYFGEGSWLTVV.